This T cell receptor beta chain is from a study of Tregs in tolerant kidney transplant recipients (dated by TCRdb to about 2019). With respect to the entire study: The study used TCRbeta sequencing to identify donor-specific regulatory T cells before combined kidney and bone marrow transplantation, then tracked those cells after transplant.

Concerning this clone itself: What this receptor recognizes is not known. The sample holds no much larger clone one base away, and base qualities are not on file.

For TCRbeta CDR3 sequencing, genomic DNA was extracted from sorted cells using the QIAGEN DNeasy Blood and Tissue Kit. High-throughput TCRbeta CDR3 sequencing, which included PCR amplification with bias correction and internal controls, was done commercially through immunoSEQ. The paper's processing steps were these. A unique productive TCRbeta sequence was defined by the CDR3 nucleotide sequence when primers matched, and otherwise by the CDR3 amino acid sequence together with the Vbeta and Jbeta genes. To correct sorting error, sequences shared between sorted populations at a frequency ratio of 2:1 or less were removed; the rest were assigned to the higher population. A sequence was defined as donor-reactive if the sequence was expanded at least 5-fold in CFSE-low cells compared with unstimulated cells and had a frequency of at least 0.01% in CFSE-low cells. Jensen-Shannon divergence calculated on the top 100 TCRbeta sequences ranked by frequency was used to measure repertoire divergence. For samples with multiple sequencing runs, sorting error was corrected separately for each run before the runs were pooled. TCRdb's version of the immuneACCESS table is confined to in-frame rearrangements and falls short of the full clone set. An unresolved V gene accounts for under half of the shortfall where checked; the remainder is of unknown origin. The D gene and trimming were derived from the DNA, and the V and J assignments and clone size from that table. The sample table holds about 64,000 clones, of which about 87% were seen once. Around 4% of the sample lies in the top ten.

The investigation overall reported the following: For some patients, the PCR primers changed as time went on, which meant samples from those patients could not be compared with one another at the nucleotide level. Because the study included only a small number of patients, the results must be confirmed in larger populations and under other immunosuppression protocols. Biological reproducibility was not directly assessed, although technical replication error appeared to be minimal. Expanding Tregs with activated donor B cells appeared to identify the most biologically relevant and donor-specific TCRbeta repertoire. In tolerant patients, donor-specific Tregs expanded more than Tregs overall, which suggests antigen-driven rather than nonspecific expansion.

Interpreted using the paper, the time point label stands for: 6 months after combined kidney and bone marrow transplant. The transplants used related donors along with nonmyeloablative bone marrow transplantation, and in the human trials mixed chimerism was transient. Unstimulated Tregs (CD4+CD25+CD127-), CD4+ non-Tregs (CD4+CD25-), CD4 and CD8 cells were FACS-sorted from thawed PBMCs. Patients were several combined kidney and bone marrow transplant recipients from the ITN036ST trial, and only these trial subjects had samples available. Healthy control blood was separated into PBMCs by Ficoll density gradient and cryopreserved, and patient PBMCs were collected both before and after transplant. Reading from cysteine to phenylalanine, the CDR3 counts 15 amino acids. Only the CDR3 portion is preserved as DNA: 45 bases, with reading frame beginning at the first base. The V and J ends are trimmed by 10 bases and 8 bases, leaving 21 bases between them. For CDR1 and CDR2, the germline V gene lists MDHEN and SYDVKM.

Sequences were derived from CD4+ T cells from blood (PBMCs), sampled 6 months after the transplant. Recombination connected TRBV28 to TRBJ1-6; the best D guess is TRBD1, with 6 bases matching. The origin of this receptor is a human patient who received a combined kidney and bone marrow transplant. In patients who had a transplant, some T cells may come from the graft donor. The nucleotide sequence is TGTGCCACCTCTTTCGGGGGGGCTGTGTATTCACCCCTCCACTTT. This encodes CATSFGGAVYSPLHF.